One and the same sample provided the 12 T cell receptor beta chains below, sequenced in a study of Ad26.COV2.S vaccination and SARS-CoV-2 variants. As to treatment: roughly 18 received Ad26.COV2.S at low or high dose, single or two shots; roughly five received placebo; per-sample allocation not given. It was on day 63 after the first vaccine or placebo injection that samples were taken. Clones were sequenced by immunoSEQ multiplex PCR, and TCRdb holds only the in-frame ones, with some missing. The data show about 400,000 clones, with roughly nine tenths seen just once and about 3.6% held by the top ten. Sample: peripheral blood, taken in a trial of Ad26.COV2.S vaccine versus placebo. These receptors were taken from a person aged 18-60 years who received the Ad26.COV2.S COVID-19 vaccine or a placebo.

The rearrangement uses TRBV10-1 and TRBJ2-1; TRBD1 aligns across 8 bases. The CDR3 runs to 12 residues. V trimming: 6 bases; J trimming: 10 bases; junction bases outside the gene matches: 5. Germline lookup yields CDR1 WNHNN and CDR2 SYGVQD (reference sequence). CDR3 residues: CASSQDRDEQFF. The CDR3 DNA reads TGCGCCAGCAGCCAGGACAGGGACGAGCAGTTCTTC.

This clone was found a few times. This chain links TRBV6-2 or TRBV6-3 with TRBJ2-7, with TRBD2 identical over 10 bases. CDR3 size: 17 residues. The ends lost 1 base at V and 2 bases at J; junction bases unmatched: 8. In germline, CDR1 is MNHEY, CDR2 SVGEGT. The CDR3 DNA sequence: TGTGCCAGCAGTTACTTTTTGGGGACTAGCGCAGCCTACGAGCAGTACTTC. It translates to CASSYFLGTSAAYEQYF.

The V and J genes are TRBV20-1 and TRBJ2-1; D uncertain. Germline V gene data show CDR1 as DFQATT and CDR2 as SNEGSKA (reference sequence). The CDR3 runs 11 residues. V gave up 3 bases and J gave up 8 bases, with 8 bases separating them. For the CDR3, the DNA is TGCAGTGCTAGTGGTGGTGATGAGCAGTTCTTC. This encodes CSASGGDEQFF.

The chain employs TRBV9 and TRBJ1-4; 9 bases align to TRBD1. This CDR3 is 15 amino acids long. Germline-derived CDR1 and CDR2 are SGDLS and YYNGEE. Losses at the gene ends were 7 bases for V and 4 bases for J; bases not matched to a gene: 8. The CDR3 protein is CASRPGQGLNEKLFF. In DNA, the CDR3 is TGTGCCAGCCGACCGGGACAGGGTCTTAATGAAAAACTGTTTTTT.

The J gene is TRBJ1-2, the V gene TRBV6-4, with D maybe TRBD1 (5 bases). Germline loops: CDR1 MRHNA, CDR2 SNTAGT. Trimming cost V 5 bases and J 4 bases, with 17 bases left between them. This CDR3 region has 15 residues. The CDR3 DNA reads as TGTGCCAGCAGTCCCGGCCAAGGCGGGGGCTATGGCTACACCTTC. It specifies CASSPGQGGGYGYTF.

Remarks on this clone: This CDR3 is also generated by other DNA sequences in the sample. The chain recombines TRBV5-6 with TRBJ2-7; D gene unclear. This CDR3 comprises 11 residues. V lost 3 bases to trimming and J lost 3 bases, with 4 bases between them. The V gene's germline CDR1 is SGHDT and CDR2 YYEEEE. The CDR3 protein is CASSSSYEQYF. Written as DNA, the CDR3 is TGTGCCAGCAGCTCGAGCTACGAGCAGTACTTC. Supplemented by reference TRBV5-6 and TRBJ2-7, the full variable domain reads DAGVTQSPTHLIKTRGQQVTLRCSPKSGHDTVSWYQQALGQGPQFIFQYYEEEERQRGNFPDRFSGHQFPNYSSELNVNALLLGDSALYLCASSSSYEQYFGPGTRLTVT.

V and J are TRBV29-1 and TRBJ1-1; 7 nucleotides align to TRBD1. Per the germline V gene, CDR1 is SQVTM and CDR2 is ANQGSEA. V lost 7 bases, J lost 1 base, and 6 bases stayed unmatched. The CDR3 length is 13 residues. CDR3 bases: TGCAGCGCCCAGGGGGGCGGGAACACTGAAGCTTTCTTT. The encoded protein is CSAQGGGNTEAFF.

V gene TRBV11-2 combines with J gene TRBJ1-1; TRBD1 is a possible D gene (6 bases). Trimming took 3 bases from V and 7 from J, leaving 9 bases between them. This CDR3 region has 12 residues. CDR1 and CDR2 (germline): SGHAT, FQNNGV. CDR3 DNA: TGTGCCAGCAGCTTGAACAGGGTTGAAGCTTTCTTT. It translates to CASSLNRVEAFF.

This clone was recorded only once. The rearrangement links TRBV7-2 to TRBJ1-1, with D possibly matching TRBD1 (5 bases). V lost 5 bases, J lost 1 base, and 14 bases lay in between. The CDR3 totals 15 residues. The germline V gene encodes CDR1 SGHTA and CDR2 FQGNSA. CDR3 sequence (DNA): TGTGCCAGCAGCCCTGCCGGGGGTAGGAACACTGAAGCTTTCTTT. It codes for CASSPAGGRNTEAFF.

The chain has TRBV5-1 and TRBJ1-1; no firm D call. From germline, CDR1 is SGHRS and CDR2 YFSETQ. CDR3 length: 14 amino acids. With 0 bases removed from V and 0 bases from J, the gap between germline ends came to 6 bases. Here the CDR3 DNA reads TGCGCCAGCAGCTTGGTGCACCTGAACACTGAAGCTTTCTTT. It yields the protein CASSLVHLNTEAFF.

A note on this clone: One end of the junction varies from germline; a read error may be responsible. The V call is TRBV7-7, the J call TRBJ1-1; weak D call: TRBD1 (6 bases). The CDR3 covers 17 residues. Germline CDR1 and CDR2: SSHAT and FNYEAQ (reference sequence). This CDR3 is CASSLGGFWELNTEAFF. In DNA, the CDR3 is TGTGCTAGCAGCTTAGGGGGATTCTGGGAGCTGAACACTGAAGCTTTCTTT.

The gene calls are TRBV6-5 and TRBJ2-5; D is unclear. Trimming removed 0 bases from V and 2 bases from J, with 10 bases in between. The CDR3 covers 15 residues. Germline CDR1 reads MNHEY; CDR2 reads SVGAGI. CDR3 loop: CASSYSSFRQETQYF. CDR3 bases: TGTGCCAGCAGTTACTCCTCCTTTCGGCAAGAGACCCAGTACTTC.